A single sample gave rise to the 14 T cell receptor beta chains below, sequenced in a study of shared T cell receptors in the human thymus. Using immunoSEQ multiplex PCR, the repertoire was profiled, and TCRdb retains in-frame clones only, with some absent. The repertoire has more than 550,000 clones, 70% to 90% of them found once; the top ten carry more than 0.009%. The same sample was also used in a study of human thymus T cells.

Sequenced material: thymocytes. Every receptor here comes from a boy younger than two with a congenital heart defect.

The chain recombines TRBV4-1 with TRBJ2-5, with 8 bases aligning to TRBD2. V lost 0 bases, J lost 6 bases, and 15 bases stayed unmatched. This CDR3 has 18 residues. Germline V gene sequence: CDR1 MGHRA, CDR2 YSYEKL. The CDR3 loop is CASSQECGGRKHTKTQYF. In DNA form, the CDR3 reads TGCGCCAGCAGCCAAGAATGCGGGGGGCGAAAACACACCAAGACCCAGTACTTC.

The V and J genes are TRBV6-5 and TRBJ2-1, with 8 bases lining up with TRBD1. Per germline, CDR1 MNHEY and CDR2 SVGAGI. CDR3 size: 14 residues. V lost 2 bases and J lost 8; bases outside the gene matches: 5. In DNA, the CDR3 is TGTGCCAGCAGTTACCCCGGGACAGGTCATGAGCAGTTCTTC. Residues: CASSYPGTGHEQFF.

This clone was seen once. The rearrangement uses TRBV5-1 and TRBJ2-7; D possibly corresponds to TRBD2 (6 bases). V was clipped by 0 bases and J by 0 bases, with 10 bases between them. Germline V gene lookup returns CDR1 SGHRS and CDR2 YFSETQ. The CDR3 is 15 amino acids. This chain's CDR3 is CASSLVLADSYEQYF. For the CDR3, the DNA is TGCGCCAGCAGCTTGGTGTTAGCGGACTCCTACGAGCAGTACTTC.

The chain employs TRBV7-8 and TRBJ1-5; the D gene is possibly TRBD1 (5 bases). V lost 1 base to trimming and J lost 3 bases, with 13 bases between them. Looked up from germline, CDR1 is SGHVS and CDR2 is FQNEAQ. The CDR3 consists of 16 residues. This CDR3 reads CASSLEVREYNQPQHF. In nucleotides, the CDR3 is TGTGCCAGCAGCTTAGAAGTCAGGGAATACAATCAGCCCCAGCATTTT.

The chain employs TRBV4-1 and TRBJ2-3; 7 nucleotides match TRBD2. The germline V gene encodes CDR1 MGHRA and CDR2 YSYEKL. This CDR3 comprises 16 residues. The J segment lost 0 bases and the V segment lost 8 bases, leaving 11 bases of the junction unmatched. This chain's CDR3 is CASGLGTISSTDTQYF. CDR3 nucleotides: TGCGCCAGCGGACTCGGGACTATCTCTAGCACAGATACGCAGTATTTT.

The CDR3 spells CASSKQSVLAGAPSSYEQYF. The CDR3 DNA is TGTGCCAGCAGCAAACAGTCGGTACTAGCGGGAGCGCCAAGCTCCTACGAGCAGTACTTC. V gene TRBV7-8 combines with J gene TRBJ2-7; 11 positions agree with TRBD2. This CDR3 has 20 amino acids. The trim removed 5 bases at V and 0 bases at J, leaving 18 bases unmatched. The germline CDR1 and CDR2 sequences are SGHVS and FQNEAQ.

The rearrangement uses TRBV9 and TRBJ2-3, with 10 bases fitting TRBD2. After removal of 1 base from V and 4 bases from J, the junction contained 6 bases not matched to a gene. The CDR3 extends over 16 amino acids. Looked up from germline, CDR1 is SGDLS and CDR2 is YYNGEE. CDR3 sequence reads: CASSVTGTSDADTQYF. In nucleotides, the CDR3 is TGTGCCAGCAGCGTAACCGGGACTAGCGATGCAGATACGCAGTATTTT.

This sequence joins TRBV15 and TRBJ1-2; no firm D call. The CDR3 is 15 residues long. Germline V gene sequence: CDR1 LNHNV, CDR2 YYDKDF (reference sequence). V was trimmed by 5 bases and J by 5 bases, leaving 18 bases between them. This chain's CDR3 is CATSSSTRVGYGYTF. The CDR3 DNA follows: TGTGCCACCAGCTCATCAACGCGGGTTGGGTATGGCTACACCTTC.

The CDR3 loop reads CASSQDFGSLVQPQHF. The CDR3 nucleotides are TGTGCCAGCAGCCAAGATTTCGGTTCCTTGGTTCAGCCCCAGCATTTT. The genes are TRBV4-2 and TRBJ1-5, with D hard to call. The germline V gene has CDR1 LGHNA and CDR2 YNFKEQ. The CDR3 extends over 16 amino acids. The V gene lost 0 bases and the J gene lost 6 bases, with 15 bases spanning the gap.

The CDR3 is CASSLSQLILGGKTDTQYF. The CDR3 nucleotides are TGCGCCAGCAGCTTGTCACAACTCATACTAGGGGGAAAGACAGATACGCAGTATTTT. The chain carries TRBV5-1 and TRBJ2-3, with D possibly TRBD1 on 6 matching bases. The CDR3 runs 19 residues. Germline V gene sequence: CDR1 SGHRS, CDR2 YFSETQ. Trimming cost V 1 base and J 3 bases, with 24 bases left between them.

This sequence joins TRBV6-4 and TRBJ2-1; 10 nucleotides match TRBD2. The length of the CDR3 is 16 residues. V shed 8 bases, J shed 5 bases, and the junction held 12 bases outside the gene matches. Germline CDR1 MRHNA, CDR2 SNTAGT. In DNA, the CDR3 is TGTGCCAGCCGAACTAGCGGGGTTTTGTTCAACAATGAGCAGTTCTTC. Translating it yields CASRTSGVLFNNEQFF.

V usage is TRBV4-3 and J usage is TRBJ1-2; D is uncertain. V gave up 2 bases and J gave up 0 bases, with 7 bases separating them. The germline V gene has CDR1 LGHNA and CDR2 YSLEER. The CDR3 contains 14 residues. The CDR3 nucleotides read TGCGCCAGCAGCCAACCGGGAGCTAACTATGGCTACACCTTC. The encoded protein is CASSQPGANYGYTF.

This clone was recorded only once. The chain is built from TRBV10-3 and TRBJ2-5, with 8 bases matching TRBD1. The J call is uncertain, as TRBJ2-7 better fits the DNA end. The CDR3 extends over 16 amino acids. Per the germline V gene, CDR1 is ENHRY and CDR2 is SYGVKD. The CDR3 DNA reads as TGTGCCATCAGCCGGACAGGGAGAGTAGGCTCCTACGAGCAGTACTTC. Translation: CAISRTGRVGSYEQYF.

The CDR3: CASSLGGGGQPQHF. CDR3 sequence (DNA): TGTGCCAGCAGTTTAGGGGGGGGTGGCCAGCCCCAGCATTTT. This chain joins TRBV28 and TRBJ1-5; tentatively, D is TRBD1 (5 bases). Between the trimmed V and J ends, which lost 2 bases and 7 bases, there was a span of 12 bases. CDR1 MDHEN and CDR2 SYDVKM come from the germline V gene. This CDR3 has 14 amino acids.